The clone carrying this T cell receptor (beta chain) was counted many times. Its antigen is not known. CDR3 length: 14 residues. The germline gives CDR1 DFQATT, CDR2 SNEGSKA (reference sequence). The V and J ends lost 6 bases and 0 bases respectively, with 15 bases between them. This sample is part of a study of T cells after yellow fever vaccination. Regarding the study as a whole: Shared CD4/CD8 clonotypes were a small share, likely from convergent recombination.

From the 5' RACE reads, TCRdb called clonotypes with MiXCR, one entry per CDR3 protein. This table holds some 600,000 distinct CDR3 sequences, around 12% found once. V gene TRBV20-1 combines with J gene TRBJ2-7; D gene ambiguous. This receptor was taken from a man aged 25 to 40 who received the YFV17D yellow fever vaccine. This material consisted of PBMCs, taken on the day of the yellow fever booster vaccination. CDR3: CSAEGVGFSYEQYF. In DNA, the CDR3 is TGCAGTGCAGAAGGAGTCGGTTTCTCCTACGAGCAGTACTTC.